These 20 T cell receptor beta chains came from one sample sequenced in a study of cytomegalovirus exposure and HLA in healthy donors. Here immunoSEQ multiplex PCR was the method, and the copy in TCRdb shows in-frame clones only, minus some. The profile shows some 110,000 clones, approximately 94% of them singletons. The sequencing input was PBMCs. The source is a woman under 30 in good health and CMV-seronegative.

This chain uses TRBV2 with TRBJ1-1; D gene uncertain. The germline V gene encodes CDR1 SNHLY and CDR2 FYNNEI. The ends were cut back, 5 bases at V and 1 base at J, with 8 bases in the middle. The CDR3 runs to 13 residues. In DNA form, the CDR3 reads TGTGCCAGCAGTTCCTCCCCGAACACTGAAGCTTTCTTT. Residues: CASSSSPNTEAFF.

The chain is built from TRBV16 and TRBJ2-7; 7 bases fit TRBD1. Germline V lookup: CDR1 KGHSY, CDR2 FQNENV. The ends lost 5 bases at V and 6 bases at J; junction bases unmatched: 7. The CDR3 is 13 amino acids. CDR3 sequence (DNA): TGTGCCAGCAGCTTACGACAGGGCGGCGAGCAGTACTTC. Its translation: CASSLRQGGEQYF.

The J gene is TRBJ2-7, the V gene TRBV7-9; D uncertain. The CDR3 loop spans 11 amino acids. V dropped 4 bases and J dropped 3 bases, with 4 bases sitting between them. Germline-derived CDR1 and CDR2 are SEHNR and FQNEAQ (reference sequence). CDR3 sequence: CASSSLYEQYF. In DNA form, the CDR3 reads TGTGCCAGCAGCTCTCTCTACGAGCAGTACTTC.

A single count supports this clone. The chain has TRBV5-1 and TRBJ2-3, with D perhaps TRBD1 (6 bases). The V and J ends lost 2 bases and 2 bases respectively, with 15 bases between them. The CDR3 sequence is 16 residues long. CDR1 and CDR2 from the germline V gene are SGHRS and YFSETQ. In DNA, the CDR3 is TGCGCCAGCAGCTTAGCCGCGTACAGGGTCACAGATACGCAGTATTTT. Its protein is CASSLAAYRVTDTQYF.

This clone has only one observation. The J gene is TRBJ2-3, the V gene TRBV29-1, with 8 bases lining up with TRBD1. The trim removed 7 bases at V and 4 bases at J, leaving 13 bases unmatched. Germline loops: CDR1 SQVTM, CDR2 ANQGSEA. The CDR3 totals 15 residues. CDR3 in DNA: TGCAGCGCCAGGACAGGGATGGGTTGGGCAGATACGCAGTATTTT. Translating gives CSARTGMGWADTQYF.

The V gene is TRBV28, the J gene TRBJ2-1; D is unresolved. CDR1 and CDR2 (germline): MDHEN, SYDVKM. This CDR3 contains 19 residues. V lost 2 bases and J lost 8, with 28 bases in between. CDR3 sequence: CASSLDFILARAFNYEQFF. DNA for the CDR3: TGTGCCAGCAGTTTAGATTTTATTCTTGCTAGAGCGTTTAACTATGAGCAGTTCTTC.

The chain uses TRBV6-5 and TRBJ2-1, with 13 nucleotides matching TRBD2. V trimming: 4 bases; J trimming: 4 bases; junction bases outside the gene matches: 4. The CDR3 length is 16 residues. The germline V gene has CDR1 MNHEY and CDR2 SVGAGI. The CDR3 region is CASSSRLAGGYNEQFF. DNA for the CDR3: TGTGCCAGCAGTTCCCGACTAGCGGGGGGATACAATGAGCAGTTCTTC.

CDR3 sequence (DNA): TGTGCCAGCCGGACTAGCCAAGAGACCCAGTACTTC. Amino acid sequence: CASRTSQETQYF. The gene calls are TRBV27 and TRBJ2-5; 7 nucleotides agree with TRBD2. The CDR3 covers 12 residues. V lost 8 bases, J lost 1 base, and 1 base stayed unmatched. The germline gives CDR1 MNHEY, CDR2 SMNVEV (reference sequence).

The chain couples TRBV5-4 to TRBJ1-2; D uncertain. This CDR3 contains 13 residues. With 1 base removed from V and 2 bases from J, the gap between germline ends came to 6 bases. Germline assignment: CDR1 SGHNT and CDR2 YYREEE (reference sequence). The CDR3 DNA is TGTGCCAGCAGCTTGCCGGGGAACTATGGCTACACCTTC. Translated, it gives CASSLPGNYGYTF.

V is TRBV5-1 and J is TRBJ2-3; no clear D. Germline CDR1 reads SGHRS; CDR2 reads YFSETQ. The CDR3 is 13 amino acids. Trimming cost V 0 bases and J 5 bases, with 7 bases left between them. CDR3 bases: TGCGCCAGCAGCTTGGCCCGGAGAGATACGCAGTATTTT. This codes for CASSLARRDTQYF.

This rearrangement joins TRBV18 to TRBJ1-2, with D perhaps TRBD1 (5 bases). The CDR3 has 19 residues. Trimming took off 3 bases at V and 2 bases at J, with 25 bases between the two ends. Germline V gene data show CDR1 as KGHSH and CDR2 as LQKENI. The CDR3 nucleotides are TGTGCCAGCTCACCGACAGCTCTTTTGTCCCGGACGGAGAACTATGGCTACACCTTC. This sequence encodes CASSPTALLSRTENYGYTF.

This clone appeared a single time. The V gene is TRBV9, the J gene TRBJ2-7, with D possibly being TRBD2 (5 bases). Germline V gene sequence: CDR1 SGDLS, CDR2 YYNGEE. The CDR3 covers 15 residues. The ends were cut back, 0 bases at V and 2 bases at J, with 12 bases in the middle. In DNA form, the CDR3 reads TGTGCCAGCAGCGTAGGGTCCGACGGGACCTACGAGCAGTACTTC. Protein sequence: CASSVGSDGTYEQYF.

CDR3 amino acids: CASAGGVGTDTQYF. CDR3 DNA: TGTGCCTCCGCGGGGGGGGTCGGGACAGATACGCAGTATTTT. V is TRBV10-3 and J is TRBJ2-3, with 9 bases identical to TRBD2. Trimming cost V 11 bases and J 3 bases; bases outside gene matches: 9. The germline V gene has CDR1 ENHRY and CDR2 SYGVKD. This CDR3 is 14 amino acids long.

The chain carries TRBV6-6 and TRBJ2-7; D might be TRBD2 (6 bases). This CDR3 region has 15 residues. Germline V CDR1 and CDR2: MNHNY, SVGAGI (reference sequence). Trimming cost V 5 bases and J 7 bases, with 21 bases left between them. The CDR3, as DNA: TGTGCCAGCAGTAGGGACCTCCGGGGGACGGGAGAGCAGTACTTC. It is translated as CASSRDLRGTGEQYF.

This chain's CDR3 is CASSPLAGGLNEQFF. Written as DNA, the CDR3 is TGTGCCAGCAGCCCTTTAGCGGGGGGACTCAATGAGCAGTTCTTC. This rearrangement joins TRBV14 to TRBJ2-1; TRBD2 agrees at 10 bases. Germline CDR1 reads SGHDN; CDR2 reads FVKESK. CDR3 length: 15 amino acids. Trimming at V came to 4 bases and at J to 6 bases, leaving 6 bases not matched to a gene.

This clone has more than one count but fewer than ten. The chain recombines TRBV18 with TRBJ2-7, with 7 bases lining up with TRBD1. After removal of 3 bases from V and 2 bases from J, the junction contained 7 bases not matched to a gene. This CDR3 contains 15 residues. Germline CDR1 reads KGHSH; CDR2 reads LQKENI. For the CDR3, the DNA is TGTGCCAGCTCACCCAAGCAAGGGGGCCCCTACGAGCAGTACTTC. Residues: CASSPKQGGPYEQYF.

This clone was recorded only once. V is TRBV30 and J is TRBJ1-4, with D maybe TRBD1 (6 bases). V gave up 4 bases and J gave up 0 bases, with 9 bases separating them. The CDR3 contains 14 residues. Germline lookup yields CDR1 GTSNPN and CDR2 SVGIG (reference sequence). As DNA, the CDR3 is TGTGCCTGGAAGGGGGGGGCAACTAATGAAAAACTGTTTTTT. It yields the protein CAWKGGATNEKLFF. Using reference TRBV30 and TRBJ1-4 for the parts outside the CDR3, the full variable domain is SQTIHQWPATLVQPVGSPLSLECTVEGTSNPNLYWYRQAAGRGLQLLFYSVGIGQISSEVPQNLSASRPQDRQFILSSKKLLLSDSGFYLCAWKGGATNEKLFFGSGTQLSVL.

V usage is TRBV6-1 and J usage is TRBJ2-2; 8 bases fit TRBD1. CDR3 length: 14 amino acids. Germline V CDR1 and CDR2: MNHNS, SASEGT. Trimming removed 3 bases from V and 4 bases from J; junction bases left unmatched: 1. This CDR3 is CASSDQGATGELFF. CDR3 sequence (DNA): TGTGCCAGCAGTGACCAGGGGGCCACCGGGGAGCTGTTTTTT.

The V call is TRBV4-1, the J call TRBJ1-4, with 8 bases matching TRBD1. V lost 3 bases, J lost 16 bases, and 7 bases stayed unmatched. Germline CDR1 MGHRA, CDR2 YSYEKL. The CDR3 loop spans 12 amino acids. For the CDR3, the DNA is TGCGCCAGCAGCCAGCAGACAGGGGATAGGTTTTTT. It yields the protein CASSQQTGDRFF.

The chain carries TRBV2 and TRBJ2-1; D not certain. The CDR3 totals 11 residues. Trimming shortened V by 6 bases and J by 8 bases, and 8 bases separated the two germline ends. Germline assignment: CDR1 SNHLY and CDR2 FYNNEI. The chain's CDR3 is CASRAIDEQFF. CDR3 bases: TGTGCCAGCAGAGCTATCGATGAGCAGTTCTTC.